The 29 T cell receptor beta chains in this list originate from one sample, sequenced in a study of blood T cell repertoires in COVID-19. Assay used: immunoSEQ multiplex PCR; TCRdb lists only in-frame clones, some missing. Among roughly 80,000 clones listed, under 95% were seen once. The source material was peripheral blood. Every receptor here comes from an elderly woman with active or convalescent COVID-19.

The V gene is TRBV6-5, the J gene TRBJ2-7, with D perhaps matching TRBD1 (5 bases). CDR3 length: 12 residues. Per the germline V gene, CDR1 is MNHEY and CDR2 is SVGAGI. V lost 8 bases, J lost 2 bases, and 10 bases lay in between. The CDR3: CASADTTYEQYF. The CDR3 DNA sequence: TGTGCCAGCGCGGACACCACCTACGAGCAGTACTTC.

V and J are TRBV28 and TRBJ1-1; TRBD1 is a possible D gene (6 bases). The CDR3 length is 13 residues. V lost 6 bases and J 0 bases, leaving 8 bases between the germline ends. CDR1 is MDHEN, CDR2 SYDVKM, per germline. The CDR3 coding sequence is TGTGCCAGCAGCAGGGGCATGAACACTGAAGCTTTCTTT. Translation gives CASSRGMNTEAFF.

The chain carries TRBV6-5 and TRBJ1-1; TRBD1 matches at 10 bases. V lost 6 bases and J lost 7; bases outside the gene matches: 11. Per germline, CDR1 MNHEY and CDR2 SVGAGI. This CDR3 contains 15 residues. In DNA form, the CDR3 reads TGTGCCAGCAGCCACCTTGGACAGGGGGAGGATGAAGCTTTCTTT. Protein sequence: CASSHLGQGEDEAFF.

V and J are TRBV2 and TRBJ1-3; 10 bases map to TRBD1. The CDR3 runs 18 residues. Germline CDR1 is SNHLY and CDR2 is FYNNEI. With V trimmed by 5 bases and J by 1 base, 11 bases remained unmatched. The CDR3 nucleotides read TGTGCCAGCAGTAAGTCCGGGACAGGGGTTTCGTCTGGAAACACCATATATTTT. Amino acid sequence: CASSKSGTGVSSGNTIYF.

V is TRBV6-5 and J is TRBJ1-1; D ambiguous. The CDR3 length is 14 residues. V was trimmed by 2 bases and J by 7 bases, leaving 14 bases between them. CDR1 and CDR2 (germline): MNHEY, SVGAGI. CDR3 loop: CASSYSDGDYEAFF. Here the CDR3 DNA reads TGTGCCAGCAGTTACAGCGACGGGGATTATGAAGCTTTCTTT.

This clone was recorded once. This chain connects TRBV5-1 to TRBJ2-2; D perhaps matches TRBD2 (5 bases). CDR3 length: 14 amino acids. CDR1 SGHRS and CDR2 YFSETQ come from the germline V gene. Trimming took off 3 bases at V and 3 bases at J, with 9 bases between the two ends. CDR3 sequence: CASSSPADTGELFF. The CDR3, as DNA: TGCGCCAGCAGCTCCCCAGCGGACACCGGGGAGCTGTTTTTT.

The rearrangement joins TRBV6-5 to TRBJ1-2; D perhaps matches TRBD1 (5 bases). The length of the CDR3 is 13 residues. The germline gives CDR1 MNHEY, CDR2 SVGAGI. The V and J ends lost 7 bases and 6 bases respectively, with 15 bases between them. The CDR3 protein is CASTQAGGHGYTF. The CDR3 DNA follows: TGTGCCAGCACCCAAGCGGGGGGACATGGCTACACCTTC.

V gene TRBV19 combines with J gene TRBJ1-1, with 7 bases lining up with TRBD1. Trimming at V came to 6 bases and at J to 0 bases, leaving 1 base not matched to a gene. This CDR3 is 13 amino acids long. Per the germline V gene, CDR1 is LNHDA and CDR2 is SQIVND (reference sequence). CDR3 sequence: CASSDRVNTEAFF. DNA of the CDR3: TGTGCCAGTAGCGACAGGGTGAACACTGAAGCTTTCTTT.

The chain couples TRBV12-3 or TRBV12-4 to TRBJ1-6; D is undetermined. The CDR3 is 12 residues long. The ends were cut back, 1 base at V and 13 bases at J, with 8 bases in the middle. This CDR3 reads CASSLVSRPLHF. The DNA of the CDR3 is TGTGCCAGCAGTTTAGTGAGCCGTCCCCTCCACTTT.

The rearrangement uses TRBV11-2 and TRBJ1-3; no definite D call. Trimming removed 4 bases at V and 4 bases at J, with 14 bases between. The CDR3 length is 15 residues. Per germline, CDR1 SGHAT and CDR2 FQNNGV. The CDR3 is CASSSDIGKGNTIYF. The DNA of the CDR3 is TGTGCCAGCAGCTCTGACATCGGGAAAGGAAACACCATATATTTT.

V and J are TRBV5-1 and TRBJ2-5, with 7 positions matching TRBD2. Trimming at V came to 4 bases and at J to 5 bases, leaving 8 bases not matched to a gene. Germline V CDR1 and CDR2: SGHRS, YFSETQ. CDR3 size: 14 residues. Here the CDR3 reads CASSPDEAGETQYF. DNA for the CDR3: TGCGCCAGCAGCCCAGACGAAGCGGGGGAGACCCAGTACTTC. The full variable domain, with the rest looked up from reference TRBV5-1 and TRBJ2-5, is KAGVTQTPRYLIKTRGQQVTLSCSPISGHRSVSWYQQTPGQGLQFLFEYFSETQRNKGNFPGRFSGRQFSNSRSEMNVSTLELGDSALYLCASSPDEAGETQYFGPGTRLLVL.

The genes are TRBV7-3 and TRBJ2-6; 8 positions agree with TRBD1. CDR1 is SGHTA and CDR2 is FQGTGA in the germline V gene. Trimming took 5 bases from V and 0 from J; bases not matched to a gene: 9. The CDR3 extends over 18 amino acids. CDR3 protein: CASSPGDRLSSGANVLTF. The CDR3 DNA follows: TGTGCCAGCAGCCCAGGGGACAGGCTGTCCTCTGGGGCCAACGTCCTGACTTTC.

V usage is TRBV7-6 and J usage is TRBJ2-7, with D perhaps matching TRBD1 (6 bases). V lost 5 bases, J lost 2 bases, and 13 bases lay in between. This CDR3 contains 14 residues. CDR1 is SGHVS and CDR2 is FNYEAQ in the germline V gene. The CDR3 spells CASSPGTPPYEQYF. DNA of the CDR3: TGTGCCAGCAGCCCCGGGACACCTCCCTACGAGCAGTACTTC.

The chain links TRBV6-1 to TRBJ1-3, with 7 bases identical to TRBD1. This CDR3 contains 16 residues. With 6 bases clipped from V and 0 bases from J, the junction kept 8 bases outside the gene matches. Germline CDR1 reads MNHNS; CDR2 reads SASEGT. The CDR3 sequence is CASRESGQTSGNTIYF. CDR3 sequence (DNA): TGTGCCAGCAGGGAATCGGGACAGACCTCTGGAAACACCATATATTTT.

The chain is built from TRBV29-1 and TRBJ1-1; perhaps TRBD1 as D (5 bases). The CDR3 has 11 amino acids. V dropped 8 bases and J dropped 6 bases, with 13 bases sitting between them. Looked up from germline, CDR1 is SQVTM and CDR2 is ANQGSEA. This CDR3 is CSFGGFAEAFF. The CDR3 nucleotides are TGCAGCTTCGGGGGGTTCGCTGAAGCTTTCTTT. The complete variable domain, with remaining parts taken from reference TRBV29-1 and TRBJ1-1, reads SAVISQKPSRDICQRGTSLTIQCQVDSQVTMMFWYRQQPGQSLTLIATANQGSEATYESGFVIDKFPISRPNLTFSTLTVSNMSPEDSSIYLCSFGGFAEAFFGQGTRLTVV.

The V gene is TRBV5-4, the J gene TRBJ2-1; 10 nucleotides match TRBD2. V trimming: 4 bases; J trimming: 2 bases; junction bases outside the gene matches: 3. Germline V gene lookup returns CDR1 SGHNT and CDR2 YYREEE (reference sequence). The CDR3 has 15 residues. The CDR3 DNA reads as TGTGCCAGCAGCCTGCTAGCGGGGGCCTACAATGAGCAGTTCTTC. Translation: CASSLLAGAYNEQFF.

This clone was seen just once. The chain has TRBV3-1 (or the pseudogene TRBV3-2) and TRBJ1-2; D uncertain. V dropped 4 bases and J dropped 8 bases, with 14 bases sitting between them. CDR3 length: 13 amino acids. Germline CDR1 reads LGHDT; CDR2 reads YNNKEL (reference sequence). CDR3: CASSRHGGEGYTF. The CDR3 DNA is TGTGCCAGCAGCCGACACGGCGGGGAAGGCTACACCTTC.

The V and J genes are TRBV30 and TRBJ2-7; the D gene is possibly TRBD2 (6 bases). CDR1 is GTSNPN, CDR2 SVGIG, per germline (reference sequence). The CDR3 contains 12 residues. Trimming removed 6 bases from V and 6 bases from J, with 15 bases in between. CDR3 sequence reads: CACHRRGSEQYF. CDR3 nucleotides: TGTGCCTGCCATAGGAGGGGTTCCGAGCAGTACTTC.

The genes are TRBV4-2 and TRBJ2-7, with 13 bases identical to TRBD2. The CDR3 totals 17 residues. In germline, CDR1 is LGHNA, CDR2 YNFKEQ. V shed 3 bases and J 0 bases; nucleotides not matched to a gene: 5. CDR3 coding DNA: TGTGCCAGCAGCCAGGCCGGGACTAGCGGGGACTCCTACGAGCAGTACTTC. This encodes CASSQAGTSGDSYEQYF.

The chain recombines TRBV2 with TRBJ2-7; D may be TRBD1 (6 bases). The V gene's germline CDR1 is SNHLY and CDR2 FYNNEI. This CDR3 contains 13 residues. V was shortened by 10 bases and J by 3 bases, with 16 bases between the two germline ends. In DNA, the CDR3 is TGTGCCATTGCGGCGGACAGTAACTACGAGCAGTACTTC. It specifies CAIAADSNYEQYF.

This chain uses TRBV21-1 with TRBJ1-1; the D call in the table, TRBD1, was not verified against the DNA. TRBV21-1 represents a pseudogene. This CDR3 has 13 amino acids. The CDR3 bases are TGTGCCAGCCTCCCCAGGGGGGACACTGAAGCTTTCTTT. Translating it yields CASLPRGDTEAFF.

CDR3 coding DNA: TGTGCCAGCAGCGTAGGGACTAGCGGGGGGGGTACAGATACGCAGTATTTT. Translated, it gives CASSVGTSGGGTDTQYF. V usage is TRBV5-4 and J usage is TRBJ2-3, with 16 bases aligning to TRBD2. From germline, CDR1 is SGHNT and CDR2 YYREEE (reference sequence). Trimming at V came to 4 bases and at J to 3 bases, leaving 5 bases not matched to a gene. This CDR3 spans 17 amino acids.

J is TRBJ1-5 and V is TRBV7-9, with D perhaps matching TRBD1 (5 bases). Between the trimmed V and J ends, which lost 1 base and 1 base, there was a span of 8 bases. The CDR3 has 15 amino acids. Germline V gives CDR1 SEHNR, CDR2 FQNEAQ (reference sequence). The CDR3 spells CASSLDGGSNQPQHF. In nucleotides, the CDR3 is TGTGCCAGCAGCTTAGACGGGGGAAGCAATCAGCCCCAGCATTTT.

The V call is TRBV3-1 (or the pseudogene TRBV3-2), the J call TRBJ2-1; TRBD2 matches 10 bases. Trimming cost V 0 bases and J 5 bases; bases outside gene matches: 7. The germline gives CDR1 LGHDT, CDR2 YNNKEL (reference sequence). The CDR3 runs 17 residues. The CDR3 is CASSQEWVAGGHNEQFF. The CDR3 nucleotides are TGTGCCAGCAGCCAAGAGTGGGTAGCGGGGGGTCACAATGAGCAGTTCTTC.

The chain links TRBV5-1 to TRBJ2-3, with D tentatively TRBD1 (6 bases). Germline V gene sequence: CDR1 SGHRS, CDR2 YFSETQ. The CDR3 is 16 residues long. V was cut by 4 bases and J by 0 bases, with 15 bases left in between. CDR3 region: CASSAGQTSSTDTQYF. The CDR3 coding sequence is TGCGCCAGCAGCGCCGGACAGACCTCTAGCACAGATACGCAGTATTTT.

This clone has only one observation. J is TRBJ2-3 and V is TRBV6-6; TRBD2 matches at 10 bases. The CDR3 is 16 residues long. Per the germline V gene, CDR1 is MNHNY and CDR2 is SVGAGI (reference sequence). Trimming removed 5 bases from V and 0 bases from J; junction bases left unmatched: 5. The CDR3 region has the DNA TGTGCCAGCAGTACGGTAGCGGGGGGAAGCACAGATACGCAGTATTTT. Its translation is CASSTVAGGSTDTQYF.

CDR3: CASEEGQTSYNEQFF. CDR3 in DNA: TGCGCCAGCGAGGAGGGACAGACTTCCTACAATGAGCAGTTCTTC. The chain uses TRBV5-1 and TRBJ2-1; D perhaps matches TRBD1 (7 bases). The CDR3 runs 15 residues. CDR1 and CDR2 from the germline V gene are SGHRS and YFSETQ. V was clipped by 7 bases and J by 1 base, with 15 bases between them.

CDR3 coding DNA: TGTGCCAGCAGCTTAGTGGGGGCTCTTTCTAACTATGGCTACACCTTC. Residues: CASSLVGALSNYGYTF. The chain joins TRBV7-2 to TRBJ1-2; tentatively, D is TRBD1 (6 bases). The CDR3 runs to 16 residues. Trimming removed 1 base at V and 0 bases at J, with 12 bases between. Germline V gives CDR1 SGHTA, CDR2 FQGNSA.

The CDR3 region has the DNA TGTGCCAGCAGTACCCCGTGGGCTGAGCAGTTCTTC. Translation: CASSTPWAEQFF. The J gene is TRBJ2-1, the V gene TRBV12-3 or TRBV12-4; D is undetermined. The V gene lost 5 bases and the J gene lost 9 bases, with 11 bases spanning the gap. There are 12 residues in the CDR3.